This T cell receptor (beta chain) is from a study of blood T cell repertoires in COVID-19. Study background: Italy, Spain and the United States were the sources of the convalescent and acute COVID-19 samples.

Sequenced by immunoSEQ multiplex PCR; TCRdb stores in-frame clones only, minus some. Here the sample spans 150,000 to 200,000 clones, 80% to 85% being singletons. This clone was picked up one time. The length of the CDR3 is 14 residues. V was clipped by 8 bases and J by 1 base; unmatched bases: 7. CDR1 MNHEY and CDR2 SVGAGI come from the germline V gene. This clonotype originated in a human donor with acute or convalescent COVID-19. The donor label of this sample is uncertain. Sample: peripheral blood. The gene calls are TRBV6-5 and TRBJ1-1, with TRBD1 matching 7 bases. The CDR3 is CASCSWTGNTEAFF. Written as DNA, the CDR3 is TGTGCCAGCTGTTCCTGGACAGGGAACACTGAAGCTTTCTTT.